The rows below give T cell receptor beta chains drawn from one sample of a study of T cell changes during pregnancy in multiple sclerosis. The method was immunoSEQ multiplex PCR; TCRdb's version includes in-frame clones alone and lacks a portion of them. The data hold 45,000 to 55,000 clones, with 88% observed a single time. The source was CD4+ T cells from peripheral blood mononuclear cells, collected in the second trimester of pregnancy. The source of these receptors is a female donor with multiple sclerosis, enrolled in a pregnancy study. Each CDR3 is given with its conserved first and last residue. The order of the fields is clone size, D gene, V gene, J gene, CDR3 DNA, CDR3 protein. A D gene is named only where the DNA matches it firmly. Not every row has a clone size; where given, it reads once, few, many or a size class.

.	TRBD1	TRBV9	TRBJ2-7	TGTGCCAGCAGCCGAAAGGGGGCAAGCCCCTACGAGCAGTACTTC	CASSRKGASPYEQYF
.	TRBD2	TRBV5-4	TRBJ2-7	TGTGCCAGCAGCCGACTAGCGGGAAACTACGAGCAGTACTTC	CASSRLAGNYEQYF
.	.	TRBV5-1	TRBJ1-1	TGCGCCAGCAGCTTGCAACAGGGAACTGAAGCTTTCTTT	CASSLQQGTEAFF
.	TRBD2	TRBV25-1	TRBJ2-3	TGTGCCAGCAGTTCTGGACTAGGAGCAGATACGCAGTATTTT	CASSSGLGADTQYF
few	TRBD1	TRBV23-1	TRBJ1-5	TGCGCCAGCAGTCCTGGGACAGGGTGTCAGGAGCATTTT	CASSPGTGCQEHF
.	.	TRBV6-5	TRBJ2-3	TGTGCCAGCAGACGGGACTCCACAGATACGCAGTATTTT	CASRRDSTDTQYF
.	.	TRBV7-9	TRBJ1-2	TGTGCCAGCAGCTCCCGGGACTATGGCTACACCTTC	CASSSRDYGYTF
.	.	TRBV18	TRBJ2-1	TGTGCCAGCTCACAACTTCTAGAGAATGAGCAGTTCTTC	CASSQLLENEQFF
.	TRBD1	TRBV30	TRBJ2-5	TGTGCCTGGTTGAGGCAGGGGGAAGAGACCCAGTACTTC	CAWLRQGEETQYF
.	TRBD1	TRBV7-9	TRBJ1-4	TGTGCCAGCAGCCATAGACAGGGGGCTAATGAAAAACTGTTTTTT	CASSHRQGANEKLFF
once	TRBD2	TRBV7-7	TRBJ2-5	TGTGCTAGCAGCTTAGCTAGCGGGAGGTTGGAGACCCAGTACTTC	CASSLASGRLETQYF
.	.	TRBV10-3	TRBJ2-1	TGTGCCATCAGCGTAGCGAGTGGGAGTGGCGACAATGAGCAGTTCTTC	CAISVASGSGDNEQFF
.	TRBD2	TRBV13	TRBJ2-5	TGTGCCAGCAGCCAAAGACCCGCGGGGGGAGAGACCCAGTACTTC	CASSQRPAGGETQYF
.	.	TRBV7-2	TRBJ2-1	TGTGCCAGCAGCTTAGAACTGAACCACAATGAGCAGTTCTTC	CASSLELNHNEQFF
few	.	TRBV7-2	TRBJ1-1	TGTGCCAGCAGCTTCGTCCAGGGCGACACTGAAGCTTTCTTT	CASSFVQGDTEAFF
.	.	TRBV4-2	TRBJ2-3	TGTGCCAGCAGCCAAGAACCAGGGGTGGGCACAGATACGCAGTATTTT	CASSQEPGVGTDTQYF
.	.	TRBV30	TRBJ1-1	TGTGCCTGGAGTGTACCGCGGGGAGCTTTCTTT	CAWSVPRGAFF
.	.	TRBV9	TRBJ1-1	TGTGCCAGCAGCGTAGTGGGCCAAAACACTGAAGCTTTCTTT	CASSVVGQNTEAFF
.	TRBD2	TRBV7-9	TRBJ2-3	TGTGCCAGCAGAGCTTCAGCGGGAGGGTATAGCACAGATACGCAGTATTTT	CASRASAGGYSTDTQYF
.	.	TRBV5-1	TRBJ2-7	TGCGCCAGCAGCTTGGGACTTGACGCCTACGAGCAGTACTTC	CASSLGLDAYEQYF
.	.	TRBV7-9	TRBJ1-2	TGTGCCAGCAGTGTGGGGCAGAACTATGGCTACACCTTC	CASSVGQNYGYTF
.	.	TRBV6-5	TRBJ2-7	TGTGCCAGCAGGCCATCGGCTGGCGGGCGGTACGAGCAGTACTTC	CASRPSAGGRYEQYF